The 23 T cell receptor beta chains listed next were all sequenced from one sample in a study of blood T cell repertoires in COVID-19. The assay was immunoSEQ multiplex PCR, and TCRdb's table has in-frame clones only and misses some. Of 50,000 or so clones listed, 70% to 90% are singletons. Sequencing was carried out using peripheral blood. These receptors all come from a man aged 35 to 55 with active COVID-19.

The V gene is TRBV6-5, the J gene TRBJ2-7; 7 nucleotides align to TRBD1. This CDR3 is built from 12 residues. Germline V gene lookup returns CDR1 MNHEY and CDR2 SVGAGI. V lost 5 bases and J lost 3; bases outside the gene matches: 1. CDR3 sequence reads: CASSRTGYEQYF. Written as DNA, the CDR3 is TGTGCCAGCAGTAGGACAGGCTACGAGCAGTACTTC.

The CDR3 protein is CAVGREGDVDEQYF. The CDR3 nucleotides are TGTGCCGTCGGGAGGGAAGGCGACGTTGACGAGCAGTACTTC. The chain carries TRBV19 and TRBJ2-7, with 8 bases fitting TRBD2. V trimming: 11 bases; J trimming: 5 bases; junction bases outside the gene matches: 14. From germline, CDR1 is LNHDA and CDR2 SQIVND (reference sequence). The CDR3 contains 14 residues.

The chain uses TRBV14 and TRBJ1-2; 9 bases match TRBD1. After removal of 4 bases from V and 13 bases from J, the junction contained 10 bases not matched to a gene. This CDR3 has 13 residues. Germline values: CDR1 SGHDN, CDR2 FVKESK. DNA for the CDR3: TGTGCCAGCAGCCGCGTCCCGGGACAGGGCCCCACCTTC. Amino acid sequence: CASSRVPGQGPTF.

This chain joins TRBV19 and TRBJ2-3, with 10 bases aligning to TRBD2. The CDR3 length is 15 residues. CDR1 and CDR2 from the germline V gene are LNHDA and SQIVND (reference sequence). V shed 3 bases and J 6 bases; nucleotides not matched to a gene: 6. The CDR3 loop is CASSIVSGRLDTQYF. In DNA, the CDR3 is TGTGCCAGTAGTATTGTTAGCGGGAGGTTGGATACGCAGTATTTT.

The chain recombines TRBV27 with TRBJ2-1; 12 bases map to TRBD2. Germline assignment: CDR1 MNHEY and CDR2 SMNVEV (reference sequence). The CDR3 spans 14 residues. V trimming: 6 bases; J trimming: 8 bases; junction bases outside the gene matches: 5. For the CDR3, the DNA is TGTGCCAGCAGGGGGCTAGCGGGAGGGGATGAGCAGTTCTTC. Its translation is CASRGLAGGDEQFF.

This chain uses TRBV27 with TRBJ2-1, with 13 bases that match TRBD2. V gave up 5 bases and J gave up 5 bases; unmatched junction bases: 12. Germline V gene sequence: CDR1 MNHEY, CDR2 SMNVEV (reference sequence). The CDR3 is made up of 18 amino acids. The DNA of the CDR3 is TGTGCCAGCAGTAGAAGGACTAGCGGGAGTCTATCGGACAATGAGCAGTTCTTC. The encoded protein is CASSRRTSGSLSDNEQFF.

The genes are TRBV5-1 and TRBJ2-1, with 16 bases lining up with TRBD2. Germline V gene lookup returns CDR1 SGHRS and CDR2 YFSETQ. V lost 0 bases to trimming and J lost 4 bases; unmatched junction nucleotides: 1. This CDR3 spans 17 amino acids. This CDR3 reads CASSLAGLAGGYNEQFF. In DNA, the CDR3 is TGCGCCAGCAGCTTGGCGGGACTAGCGGGAGGGTACAATGAGCAGTTCTTC.

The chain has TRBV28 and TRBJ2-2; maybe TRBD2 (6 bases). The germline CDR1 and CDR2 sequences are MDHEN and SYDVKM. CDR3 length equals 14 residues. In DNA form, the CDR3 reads TGTGCAGGTCGGGGGTCTCCGAACACCGGGGAGCTGTTTTTT. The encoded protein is CAGRGSPNTGELFF.

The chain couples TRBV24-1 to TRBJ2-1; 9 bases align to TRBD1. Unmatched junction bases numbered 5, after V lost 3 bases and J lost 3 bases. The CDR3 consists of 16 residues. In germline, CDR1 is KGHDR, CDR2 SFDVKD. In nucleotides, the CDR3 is TGTGCCACCAGTGATGCGGGACAGGGTTTCTACAATGAGCAGTTCTTC. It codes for CATSDAGQGFYNEQFF.

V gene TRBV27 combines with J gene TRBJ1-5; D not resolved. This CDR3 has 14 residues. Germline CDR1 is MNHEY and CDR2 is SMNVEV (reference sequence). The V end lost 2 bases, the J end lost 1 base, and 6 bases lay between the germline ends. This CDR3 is CASSLTVSNQPQHF. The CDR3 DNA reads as TGTGCCAGCAGTTTAACAGTAAGCAATCAGCCCCAGCATTTT.

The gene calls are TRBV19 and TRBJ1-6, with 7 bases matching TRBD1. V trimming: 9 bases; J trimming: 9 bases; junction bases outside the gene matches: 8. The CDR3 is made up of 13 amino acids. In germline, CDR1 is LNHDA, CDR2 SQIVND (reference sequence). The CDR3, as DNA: TGTGCCAGCACCAGGGGGACGGGTTCACCCCTCCACTTT. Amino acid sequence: CASTRGTGSPLHF.

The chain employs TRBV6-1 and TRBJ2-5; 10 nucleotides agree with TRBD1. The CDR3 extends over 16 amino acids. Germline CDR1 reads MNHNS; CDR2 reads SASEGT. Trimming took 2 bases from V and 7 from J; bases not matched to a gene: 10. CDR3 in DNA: TGTGCCAGCAGTGAAAGGGACAGGGGCGGTTGGGTGACCCAGTACTTC. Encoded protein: CASSERDRGGWVTQYF.

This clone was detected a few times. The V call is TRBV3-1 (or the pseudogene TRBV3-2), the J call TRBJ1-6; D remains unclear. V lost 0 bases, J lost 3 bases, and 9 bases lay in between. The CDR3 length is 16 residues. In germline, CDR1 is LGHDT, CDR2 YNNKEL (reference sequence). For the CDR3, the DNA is TGTGCCAGCAGCCAAGATTCGGTCTTCTATAATTCACCCCTCCACTTT. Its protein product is CASSQDSVFYNSPLHF.

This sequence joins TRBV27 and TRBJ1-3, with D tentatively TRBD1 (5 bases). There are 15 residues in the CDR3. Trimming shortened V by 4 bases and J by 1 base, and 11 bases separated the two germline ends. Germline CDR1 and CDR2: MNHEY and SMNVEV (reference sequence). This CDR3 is CASSSPGMSGNTIYF. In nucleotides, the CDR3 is TGTGCCAGCAGTTCACCAGGGATGTCTGGAAACACCATATATTTT.

The CDR3 nucleotides are TGTGCCACCAGTGACTCGGGACAGGGACCCTATGGCTACACCTTC. Its translation is CATSDSGQGPYGYTF. This chain uses TRBV24-1 with TRBJ1-2; TRBD1 aligns across 9 bases. Germline trimming cut 4 bases from V and 4 bases from J; bases unmatched to any gene: 6. This CDR3 region has 15 residues. Germline V lookup: CDR1 KGHDR, CDR2 SFDVKD.

CDR3 protein: CASSLRTSPQETQYF. The CDR3 DNA reads TGTGCCAGCAGTCTCAGGACTAGCCCCCAAGAGACCCAGTACTTC. The chain combines TRBV27 with TRBJ2-5; 8 bases are shared with TRBD2. V shed 5 bases and J 1 base; nucleotides not matched to a gene: 6. This CDR3 is built from 15 residues. Germline values: CDR1 MNHEY, CDR2 SMNVEV (reference sequence).

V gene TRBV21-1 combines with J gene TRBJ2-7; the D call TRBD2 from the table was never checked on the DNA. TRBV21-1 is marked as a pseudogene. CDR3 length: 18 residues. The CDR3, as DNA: TGTGCCAGCAGCAAAGAACAGGTCGGGACTACCCATACCAACGAGCAGTACTTC. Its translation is CASSKEQVGTTHTNEQYF.

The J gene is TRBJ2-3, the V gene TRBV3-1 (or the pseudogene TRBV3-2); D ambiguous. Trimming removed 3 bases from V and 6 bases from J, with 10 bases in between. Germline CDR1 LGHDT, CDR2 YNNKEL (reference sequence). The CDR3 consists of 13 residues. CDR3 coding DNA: TGTGCCAGCAGCCAGGCTAGTGTCGATACGCAGTATTTT. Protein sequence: CASSQASVDTQYF.

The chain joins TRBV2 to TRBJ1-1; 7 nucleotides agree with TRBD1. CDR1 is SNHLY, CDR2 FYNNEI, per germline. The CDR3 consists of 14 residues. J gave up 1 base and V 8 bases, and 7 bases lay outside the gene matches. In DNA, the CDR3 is TGTGCCAGCGTCCGACAGGGCAGGAACACTGAAGCTTTCTTT. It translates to CASVRQGRNTEAFF.

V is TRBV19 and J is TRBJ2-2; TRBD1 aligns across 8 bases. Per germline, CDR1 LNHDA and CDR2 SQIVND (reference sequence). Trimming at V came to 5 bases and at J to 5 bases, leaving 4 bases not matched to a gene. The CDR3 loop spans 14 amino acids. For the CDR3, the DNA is TGTGCCAGTAGTCTAACAGGGGGTACCGGGGAGCTGTTTTTT. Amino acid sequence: CASSLTGGTGELFF.

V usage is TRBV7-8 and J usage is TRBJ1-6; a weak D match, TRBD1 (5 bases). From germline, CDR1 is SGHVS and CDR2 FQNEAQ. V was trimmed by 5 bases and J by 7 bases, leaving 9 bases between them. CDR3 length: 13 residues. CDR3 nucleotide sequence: TGTGCCAGCAGCGAAGACAGAAATTCACCCCTCCACTTT. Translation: CASSEDRNSPLHF.

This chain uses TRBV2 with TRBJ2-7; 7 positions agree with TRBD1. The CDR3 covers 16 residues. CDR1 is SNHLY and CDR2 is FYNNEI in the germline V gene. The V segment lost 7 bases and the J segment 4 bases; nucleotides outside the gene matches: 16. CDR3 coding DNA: TGTGCCAGCACTAATCCCGACAGGGAACCACTTTACGAGCAGTACTTC. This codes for CASTNPDREPLYEQYF.

The CDR3 region has the DNA TGTGCCAGCTCGACCGGACAGGGGACCTACGAGCAGTACTTC. It specifies CASSTGQGTYEQYF. The chain combines TRBV18 with TRBJ2-7; 9 positions agree with TRBD1. The CDR3 runs to 14 residues. In germline, CDR1 is KGHSH, CDR2 LQKENI. V shed 6 bases and J 2 bases; nucleotides not matched to a gene: 5.